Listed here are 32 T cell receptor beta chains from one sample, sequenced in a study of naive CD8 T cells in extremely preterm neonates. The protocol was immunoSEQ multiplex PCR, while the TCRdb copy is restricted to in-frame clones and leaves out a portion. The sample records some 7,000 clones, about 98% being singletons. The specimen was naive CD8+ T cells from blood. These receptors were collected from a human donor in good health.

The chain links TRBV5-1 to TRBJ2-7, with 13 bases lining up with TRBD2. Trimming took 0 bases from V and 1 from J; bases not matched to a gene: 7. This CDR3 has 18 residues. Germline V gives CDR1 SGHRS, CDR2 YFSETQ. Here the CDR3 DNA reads TGCGCCAGCAGCTTGGGACTAGCGGGAGGAAATATGTCCTACGAGCAGTACTTC. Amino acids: CASSLGLAGGNMSYEQYF.

CDR3 DNA sequence: TGTGCCTGGAGTCACAGGGGATTCTCTGGAAACACCATATATTTT. It translates to CAWSHRGFSGNTIYF. The chain has TRBV30 and TRBJ1-3, with 7 bases matching TRBD1. V dropped 2 bases and J dropped 0; count of bases not matched to a gene: 4. CDR1 and CDR2 from the germline V gene are GTSNPN and SVGIG (reference sequence). The CDR3 sequence is 15 residues long.

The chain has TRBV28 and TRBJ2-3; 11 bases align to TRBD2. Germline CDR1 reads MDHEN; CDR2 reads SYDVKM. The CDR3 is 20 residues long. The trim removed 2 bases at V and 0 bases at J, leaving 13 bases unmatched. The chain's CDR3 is CASSLIWGTSGRASTDTQYF. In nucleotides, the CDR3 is TGTGCCAGCAGTTTAATTTGGGGGACTAGCGGAAGAGCTAGCACAGATACGCAGTATTTT.

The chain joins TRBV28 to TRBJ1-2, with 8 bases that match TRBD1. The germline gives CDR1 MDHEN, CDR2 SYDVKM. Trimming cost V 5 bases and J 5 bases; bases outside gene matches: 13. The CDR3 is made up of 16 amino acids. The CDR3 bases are TGTGCCAGCAGTCCTCGCCGCTACGGGACAGGATATGGCTACACCTTC. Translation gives CASSPRRYGTGYGYTF.

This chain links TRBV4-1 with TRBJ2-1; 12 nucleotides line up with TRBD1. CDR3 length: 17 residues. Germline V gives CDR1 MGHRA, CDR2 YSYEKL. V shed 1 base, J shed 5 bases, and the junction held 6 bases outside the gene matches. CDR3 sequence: CASSQGEGQGANNEQFF. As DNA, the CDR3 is TGCGCCAGCAGCCAAGGAGAGGGACAGGGGGCCAACAATGAGCAGTTCTTC.

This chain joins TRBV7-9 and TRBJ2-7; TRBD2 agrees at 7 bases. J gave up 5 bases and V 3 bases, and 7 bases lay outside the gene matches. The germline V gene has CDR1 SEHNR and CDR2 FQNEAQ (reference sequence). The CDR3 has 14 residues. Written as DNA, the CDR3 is TGTGCCAGCAGCTTGGGAGGGGTGTATAACGAGCAGTACTTC. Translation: CASSLGGVYNEQYF. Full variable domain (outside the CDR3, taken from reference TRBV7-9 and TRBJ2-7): DTGVSQNPRHKITKRGQNVTFRCDPISEHNRLYWYRQTLGQGPEFLTYFQNEAQLEKSRLLSDRFSAERPKGSFSTLEIQRTEQGDSAMYLCASSLGGVYNEQYFGPGTRLTVT.

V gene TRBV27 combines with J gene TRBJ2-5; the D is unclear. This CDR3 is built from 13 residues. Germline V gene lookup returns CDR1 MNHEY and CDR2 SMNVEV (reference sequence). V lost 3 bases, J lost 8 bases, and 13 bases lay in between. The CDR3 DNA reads TGTGCCAGCAGTTTCGGTTTCCAGGATACCCAGTACTTC. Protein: CASSFGFQDTQYF.

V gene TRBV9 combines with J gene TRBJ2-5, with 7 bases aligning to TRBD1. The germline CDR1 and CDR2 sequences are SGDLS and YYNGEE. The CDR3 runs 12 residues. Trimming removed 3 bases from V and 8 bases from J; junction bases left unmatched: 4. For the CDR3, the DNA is TGTGCCAGCAGCGGACAGGGAGATACCCAGTACTTC. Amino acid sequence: CASSGQGDTQYF.

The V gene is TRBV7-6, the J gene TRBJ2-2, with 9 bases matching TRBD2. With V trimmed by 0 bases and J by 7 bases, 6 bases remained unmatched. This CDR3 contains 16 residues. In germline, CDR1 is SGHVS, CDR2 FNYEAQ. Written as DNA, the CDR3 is TGTGCCAGCAGCTTAGCTAGCGGGAGAAGGGACGGGGAGCTGTTTTTT. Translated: CASSLASGRRDGELFF.

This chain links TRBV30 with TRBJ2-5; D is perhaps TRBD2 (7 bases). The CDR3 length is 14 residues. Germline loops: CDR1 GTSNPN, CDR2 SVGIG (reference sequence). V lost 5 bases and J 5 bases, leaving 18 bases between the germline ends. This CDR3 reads CAWQRDNVGETQYF. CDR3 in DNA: TGTGCCTGGCAGCGGGACAACGTAGGCGAGACCCAGTACTTC.

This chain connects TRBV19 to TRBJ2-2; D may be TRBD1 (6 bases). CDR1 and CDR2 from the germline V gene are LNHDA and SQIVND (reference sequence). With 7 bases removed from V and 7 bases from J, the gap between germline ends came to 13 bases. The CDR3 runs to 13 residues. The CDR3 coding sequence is TGTGCCAGTACCCTAAGGGGGTTCGGGGAGCTGTTTTTT. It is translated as CASTLRGFGELFF.

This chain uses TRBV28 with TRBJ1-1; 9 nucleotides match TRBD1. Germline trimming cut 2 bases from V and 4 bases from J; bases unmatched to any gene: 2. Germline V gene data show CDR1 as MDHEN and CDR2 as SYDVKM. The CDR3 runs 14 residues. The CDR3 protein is CASSLGTGFTEAFF. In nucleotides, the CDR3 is TGTGCCAGCAGTTTAGGGACAGGGTTCACTGAAGCTTTCTTT.

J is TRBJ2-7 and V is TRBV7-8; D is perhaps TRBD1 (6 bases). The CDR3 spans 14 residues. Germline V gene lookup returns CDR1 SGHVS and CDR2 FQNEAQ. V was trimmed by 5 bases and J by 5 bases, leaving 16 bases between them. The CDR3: CASSPGQSIHEQYF. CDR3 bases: TGTGCCAGCAGCCCCGGACAGTCTATCCACGAGCAGTACTTC.

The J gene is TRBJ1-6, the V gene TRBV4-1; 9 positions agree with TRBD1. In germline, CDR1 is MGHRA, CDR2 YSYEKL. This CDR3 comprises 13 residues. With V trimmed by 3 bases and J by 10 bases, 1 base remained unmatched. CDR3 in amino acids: CASSQGQGSPLHF. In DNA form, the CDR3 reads TGCGCCAGCAGCCAGGGACAGGGATCACCCCTCCACTTT.

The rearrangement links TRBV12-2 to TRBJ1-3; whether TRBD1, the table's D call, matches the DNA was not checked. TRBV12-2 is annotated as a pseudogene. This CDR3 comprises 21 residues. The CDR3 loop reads CASRLTGPDRGLQLSGNTIYF. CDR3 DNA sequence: TGTGCAAGTCGCTTAACGGGCCCGGACAGGGGCCTACAACTCTCTGGAAACACCATATATTTT.

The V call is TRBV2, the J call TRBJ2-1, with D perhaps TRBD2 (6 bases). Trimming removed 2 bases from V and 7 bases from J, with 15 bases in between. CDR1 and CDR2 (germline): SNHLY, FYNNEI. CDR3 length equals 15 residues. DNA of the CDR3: TGTGCCAGCAGTGAACTGACTAGTAGGTTTAATGAGCAGTTCTTC. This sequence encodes CASSELTSRFNEQFF. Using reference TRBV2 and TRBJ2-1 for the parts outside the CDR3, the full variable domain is EPEVTQTPSHQVTQMGQEVILRCVPISNHLYFYWYRQILGQKVEFLVSFYNNEISEKSEIFDDQFSVERPDGSNFTLKIRSTKLEDSAMYFCASSELTSRFNEQFFGPGTRLTVL.

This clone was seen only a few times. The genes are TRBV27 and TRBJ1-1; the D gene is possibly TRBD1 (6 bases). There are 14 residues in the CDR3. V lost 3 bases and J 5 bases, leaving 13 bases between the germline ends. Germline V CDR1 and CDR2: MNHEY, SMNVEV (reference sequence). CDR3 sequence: CASSLARRGTEAFF. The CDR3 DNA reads TGTGCCAGCAGTTTGGCCAGAAGGGGGACTGAAGCTTTCTTT.

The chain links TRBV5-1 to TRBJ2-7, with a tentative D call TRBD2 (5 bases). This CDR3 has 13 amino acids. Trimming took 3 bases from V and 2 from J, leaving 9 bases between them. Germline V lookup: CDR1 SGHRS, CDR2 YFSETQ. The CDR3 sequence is CASSSSGPYEQYF. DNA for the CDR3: TGCGCCAGCAGCTCGAGCGGTCCCTACGAGCAGTACTTC.

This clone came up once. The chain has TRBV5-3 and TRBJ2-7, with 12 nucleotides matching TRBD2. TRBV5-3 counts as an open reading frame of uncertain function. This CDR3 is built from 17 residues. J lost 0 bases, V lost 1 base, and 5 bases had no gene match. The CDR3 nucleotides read TGTGCCAGAAGCTTGATCACTAGCGGGGGGTGCTCCTACGAGCAGTACTTC. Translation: CARSLITSGGCSYEQYF.

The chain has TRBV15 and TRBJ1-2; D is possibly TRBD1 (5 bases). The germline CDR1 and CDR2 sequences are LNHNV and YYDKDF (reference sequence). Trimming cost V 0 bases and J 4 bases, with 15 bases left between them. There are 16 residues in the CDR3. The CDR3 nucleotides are TGTGCCACCAGCAGAGATTCGACAGCGATTCCCTATGGCTACACCTTC. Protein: CATSRDSTAIPYGYTF. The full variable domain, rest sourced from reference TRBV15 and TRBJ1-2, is DAMVIQNPRYQVTQFGKPVTLSCSQTLNHNVMYWYQQKSSQAPKLLFHYYDKDFNNEADTPDNFQSRRPNTSFCFLDIRSPGLGDTAMYLCATSRDSTAIPYGYTFGSGTRLTVV.

CDR3 amino acids: CASSLAGAYNEQFF. The CDR3 coding sequence is TGCGCCAGCAGCTTAGCGGGCGCTTACAATGAGCAGTTCTTC. The rearrangement uses TRBV5-1 and TRBJ2-1; D may be TRBD2 (6 bases). Trimming removed 2 bases at V and 4 bases at J, with 10 bases between. Germline assignment: CDR1 SGHRS and CDR2 YFSETQ. The CDR3 contains 14 residues.

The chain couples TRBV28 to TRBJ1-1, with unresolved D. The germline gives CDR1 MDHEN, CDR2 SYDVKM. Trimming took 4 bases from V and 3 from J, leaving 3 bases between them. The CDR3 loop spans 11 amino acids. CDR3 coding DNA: TGTGCCAGCAGTTCCTACACTGAAGCTTTCTTT. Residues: CASSSYTEAFF.

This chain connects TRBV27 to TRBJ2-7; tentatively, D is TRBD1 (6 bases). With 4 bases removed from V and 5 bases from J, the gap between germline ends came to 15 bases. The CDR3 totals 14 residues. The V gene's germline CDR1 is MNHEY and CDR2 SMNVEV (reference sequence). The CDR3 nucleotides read TGTGCCAGCAGTTCGTCCAACAGGGTCGACGAGCAGTACTTC. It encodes CASSSSNRVDEQYF.

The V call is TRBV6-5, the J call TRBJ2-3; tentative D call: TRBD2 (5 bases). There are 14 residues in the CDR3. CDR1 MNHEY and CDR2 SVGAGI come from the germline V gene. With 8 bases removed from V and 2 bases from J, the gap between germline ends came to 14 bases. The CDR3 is CASRRSGPTDTQYF. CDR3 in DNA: TGTGCCAGCCGCAGGAGCGGCCCCACAGATACGCAGTATTTT.

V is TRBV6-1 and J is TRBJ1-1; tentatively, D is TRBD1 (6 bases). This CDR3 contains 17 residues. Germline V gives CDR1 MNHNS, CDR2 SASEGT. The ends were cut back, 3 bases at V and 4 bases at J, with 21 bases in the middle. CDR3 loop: CASSDETGLTRTTEAFF. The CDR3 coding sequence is TGTGCCAGCAGTGACGAAACAGGGCTGACGAGAACCACTGAAGCTTTCTTT.

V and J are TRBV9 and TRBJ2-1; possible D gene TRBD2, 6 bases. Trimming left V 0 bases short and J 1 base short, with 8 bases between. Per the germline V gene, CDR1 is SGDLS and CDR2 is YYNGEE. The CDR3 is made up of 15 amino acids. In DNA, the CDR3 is TGTGCCAGCAGCGTAGCGGGAGAGTCCTACAATGAGCAGTTCTTC. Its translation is CASSVAGESYNEQFF.

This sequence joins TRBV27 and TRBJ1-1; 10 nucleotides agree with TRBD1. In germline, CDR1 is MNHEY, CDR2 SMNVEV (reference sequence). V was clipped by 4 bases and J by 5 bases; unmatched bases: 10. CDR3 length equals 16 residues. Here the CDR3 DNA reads TGTGCCAGCAGTTCGCGGACAGGGGGGATGACAACTGAAGCTTTCTTT. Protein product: CASSSRTGGMTTEAFF.

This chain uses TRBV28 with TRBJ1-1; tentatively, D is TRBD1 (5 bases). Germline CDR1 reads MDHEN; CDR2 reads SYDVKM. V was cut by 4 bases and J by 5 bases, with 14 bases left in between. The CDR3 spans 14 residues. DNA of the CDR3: TGTGCCAGCAGTTGGACGTCGGAGGGGACTGAAGCTTTCTTT. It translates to CASSWTSEGTEAFF.

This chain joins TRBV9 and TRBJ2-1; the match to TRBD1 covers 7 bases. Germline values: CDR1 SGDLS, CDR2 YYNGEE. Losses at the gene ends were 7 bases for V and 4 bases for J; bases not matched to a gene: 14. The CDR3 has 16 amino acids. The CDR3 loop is CASRGSTGTEYNEQFF. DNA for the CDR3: TGTGCCAGCCGGGGTTCAACCGGGACAGAGTACAATGAGCAGTTCTTC.

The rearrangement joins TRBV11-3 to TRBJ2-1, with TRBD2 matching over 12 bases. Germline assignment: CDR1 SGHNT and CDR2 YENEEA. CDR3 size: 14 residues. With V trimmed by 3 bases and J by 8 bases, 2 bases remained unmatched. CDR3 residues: CASSFRLAGDEQFF. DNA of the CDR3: TGTGCCAGCAGCTTTAGACTAGCGGGGGATGAGCAGTTCTTC.

CDR3 sequence reads: CASGRTVEAFF. Here the CDR3 DNA reads TGTGCCAGCGGAAGGACAGTTGAAGCTTTCTTT. V usage is TRBV28 and J usage is TRBJ1-1; a weak D match, TRBD1 (6 bases). Germline CDR1 reads MDHEN; CDR2 reads SYDVKM. Trimming took off 8 bases at V and 7 bases at J, with 11 bases between the two ends. CDR3 size: 11 residues.

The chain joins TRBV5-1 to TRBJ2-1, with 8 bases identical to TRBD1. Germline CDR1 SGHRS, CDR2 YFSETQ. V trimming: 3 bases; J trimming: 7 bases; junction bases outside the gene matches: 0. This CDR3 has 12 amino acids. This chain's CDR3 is CASSYRGNEQFF. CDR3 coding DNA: TGCGCCAGCAGCTACAGGGGGAATGAGCAGTTCTTC.